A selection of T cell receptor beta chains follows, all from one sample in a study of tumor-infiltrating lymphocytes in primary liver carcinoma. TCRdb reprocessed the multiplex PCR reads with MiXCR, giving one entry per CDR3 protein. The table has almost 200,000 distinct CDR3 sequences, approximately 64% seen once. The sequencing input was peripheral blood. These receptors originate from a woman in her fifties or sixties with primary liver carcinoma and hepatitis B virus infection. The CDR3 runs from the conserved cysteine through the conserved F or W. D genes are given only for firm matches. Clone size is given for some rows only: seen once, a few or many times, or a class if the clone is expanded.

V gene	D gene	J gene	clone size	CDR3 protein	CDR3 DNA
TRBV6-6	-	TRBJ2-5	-	CASSSGSAGGFQETQYF	TGTGCCAGCAGTAGTGGATCGGCGGGTGGCTTCCAAGAGACCCAGTACTTC
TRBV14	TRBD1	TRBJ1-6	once	CASSQVGTGSRPLHF	TGTGCCAGCAGCCAAGTCGGGACAGGTTCGAGACCCCTCCACTTT
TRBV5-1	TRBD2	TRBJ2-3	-	CASSFDLAGGGRDTQYF	TGCGCCAGCAGCTTTGACCTAGCGGGAGGAGGTCGGGATACGCAGTATTTT
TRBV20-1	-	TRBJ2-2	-	CSASDSYTGELFF	TGCAGTGCTTCCGACAGCTACACCGGGGAGCTGTTTTTT
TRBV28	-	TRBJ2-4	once	CASKGNTKNIQYF	TGTGCCAGCAAGGGGAATACCAAAAACATTCAGTACTTC
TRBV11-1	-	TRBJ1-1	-	CASSLVGTRAMNTETFF	TGTGCCAGCAGCTTAGTGGGGACAAGAGCGATGAACACTGAAACTTTCTTT
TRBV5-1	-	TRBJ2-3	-	CASSRTGTITDTQYF	TGCGCCAGCAGTCGGACAGGGACTATCACAGATACGCAGTATTTT
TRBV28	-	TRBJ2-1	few	CASPPTTTAPSSYNEQFF	TGTGCCAGCCCTCCTACTACGACAGCCCCGAGCTCCTACAATGAGCAGTTCTTC
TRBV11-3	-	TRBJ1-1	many	CASSLQNTEAFF	TGTGCCAGCAGCTTACAGAACACTGAAGCTTTCTTT
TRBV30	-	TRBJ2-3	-	CACPIKNRGGTDTQYF	TGTGCCTGTCCTATAAAAAACAGGGGGGGTACGGATACGCAGTATTTT
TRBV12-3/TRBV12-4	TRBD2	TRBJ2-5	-	CVSSLAEKDTQYF	TGTGTCAGCAGCCTAGCGGAAAAAGATACCCAGTACTTC
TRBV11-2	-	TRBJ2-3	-	CASSFKEGTDTQYF	TGTGCCAGCAGCTTCAAAGAGGGTACAGATACCCAGTATTTT
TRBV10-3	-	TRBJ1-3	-	CAIRDPSSGNTIYF	TGTGCCATCAGGGACCCGAGCTCTGGAAACACCATATATTTT